This TCR beta chain was identified in a study of cytomegalovirus exposure and HLA in healthy donors. Study conclusions and caveats: Highest at DRB1 and lowest at HLA-C, TCR association rates differed among HLA loci in a later analysis.

The PCR had 60 Vbeta and 13 Jbeta primers. Assay used: immunoSEQ multiplex PCR; TCRdb lists only in-frame clones, some missing. The table lists approximately 150,000 clones, roughly 70% of them singletons. V lost 0 bases and J lost 9; bases outside the gene matches: 15. The CDR3 is made up of 18 amino acids. Germline loops: CDR1 SGHRS, CDR2 YFSETQ. With respect to this clone: The antigen is not known.

The sequenced sample was PBMCs. The chain joins TRBV5-1 to TRBJ2-1; TRBD2 aligns across 10 bases. The receptor comes from a woman aged 25-40 years in good health and CMV-seronegative. The CDR3 DNA follows: TGCGCCAGCAGCTTGGGGGTTGGCAGCGGGAGGGCAGTAGGTGAGCAGTTCTTC. It codes for CASSLGVGSGRAVGEQFF.